Reported below is one T cell receptor beta chain. Its target is not known. The V end was cut by 5 bases, the J end by 6 bases, with 5 bases between. This CDR3 contains 12 residues. Per the germline V gene, CDR1 is SGHTA and CDR2 is FQGNSA. Time point specified: patch test 1, 2 weeks after DPC sensitization. Treatment specified: therapeutic diphenylcyclopropenone sensitization with weekly scalp DPC. The data are from a study of human T cells and chemical hapten exposure. The overall study: Sensitization applied 2% DPC to about 2 cm by about 2 cm of upper inner arm skin. Study outcomes and limitations: Expanded TCRs clustered into significantly more large CDR3 similarity groups than controls, the analysis revealed.

Using its own MiXCR run on the RACE reads, TCRdb lists one record per CDR3 protein. This repertoire shows just under 350,000 distinct CDR3 sequences, about 7% found once; its top ten account for 7.5% to 9%. This receptor was identified in a woman in her late teens or twenties with alopecia areata. Some clones in this sample may be carry-over from other donors' samples. The chain is built from TRBV7-2 and TRBJ1-6; D unresolved. The sequenced sample was whole blood, obtained in connection with sensitization to the hapten diphenylcyclopropenone (DPC). CDR3 in amino acids: CASSQPNSPLHF. CDR3 DNA: TGTGCCAGCAGCCAGCCTAATTCACCCCTCCACTTT.